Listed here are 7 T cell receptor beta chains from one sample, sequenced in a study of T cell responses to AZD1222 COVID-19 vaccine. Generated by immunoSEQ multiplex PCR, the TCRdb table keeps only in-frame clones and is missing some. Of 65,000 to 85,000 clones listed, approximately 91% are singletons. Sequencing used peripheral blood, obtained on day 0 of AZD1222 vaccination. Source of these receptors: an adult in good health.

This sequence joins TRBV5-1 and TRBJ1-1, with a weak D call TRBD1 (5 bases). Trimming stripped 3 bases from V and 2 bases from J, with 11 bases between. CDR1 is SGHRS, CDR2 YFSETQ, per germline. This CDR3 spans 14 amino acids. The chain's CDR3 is CASSSQGVNTEAFF. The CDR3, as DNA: TGCGCCAGCAGCTCCCAGGGTGTTAACACTGAAGCTTTCTTT.

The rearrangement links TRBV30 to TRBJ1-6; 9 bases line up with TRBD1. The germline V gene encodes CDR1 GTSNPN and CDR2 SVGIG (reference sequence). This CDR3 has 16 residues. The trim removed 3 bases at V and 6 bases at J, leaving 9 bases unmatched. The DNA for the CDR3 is TGTGCCTGGAGACAGACAGGGGGTGGGGGTAATTCACCCCTCCACTTT. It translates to CAWRQTGGGGNSPLHF.

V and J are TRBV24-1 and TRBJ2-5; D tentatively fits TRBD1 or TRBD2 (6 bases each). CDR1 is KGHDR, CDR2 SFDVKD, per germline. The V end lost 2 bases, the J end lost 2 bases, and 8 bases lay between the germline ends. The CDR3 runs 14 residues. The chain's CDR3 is CATSDSGAQETQYF. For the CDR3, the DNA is TGTGCCACCAGTGATTCGGGGGCTCAAGAGACCCAGTACTTC.

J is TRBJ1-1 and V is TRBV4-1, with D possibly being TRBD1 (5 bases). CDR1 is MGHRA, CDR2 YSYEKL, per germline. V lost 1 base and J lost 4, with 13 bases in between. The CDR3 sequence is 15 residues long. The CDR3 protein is CASSQVGAGSTEAFF. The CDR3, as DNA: TGCGCCAGCAGCCAAGTCGGGGCAGGGAGCACTGAAGCTTTCTTT.

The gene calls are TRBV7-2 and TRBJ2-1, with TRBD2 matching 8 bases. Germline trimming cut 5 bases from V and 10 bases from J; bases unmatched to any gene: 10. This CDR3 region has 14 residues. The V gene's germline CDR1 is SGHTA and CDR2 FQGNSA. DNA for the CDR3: TGTGCCAGCAGCATGAGCGGGGGTCCTAGGGAGCAGTTCTTC. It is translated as CASSMSGGPREQFF.

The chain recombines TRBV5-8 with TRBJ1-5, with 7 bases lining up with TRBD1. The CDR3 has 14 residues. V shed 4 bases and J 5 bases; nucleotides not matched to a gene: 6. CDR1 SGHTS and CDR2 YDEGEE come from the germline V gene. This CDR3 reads CASSTGQSYQPQHF. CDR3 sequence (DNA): TGTGCCAGCAGCACGGGACAGAGTTATCAGCCCCAGCATTTT.

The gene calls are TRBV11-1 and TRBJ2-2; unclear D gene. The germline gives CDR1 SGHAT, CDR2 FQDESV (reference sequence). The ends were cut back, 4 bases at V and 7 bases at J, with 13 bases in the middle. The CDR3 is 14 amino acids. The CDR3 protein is CASSSQTLGGELFF. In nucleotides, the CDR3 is TGTGCCAGCAGCTCACAGACCCTCGGCGGGGAGCTGTTTTTT.